The clone carrying this T cell receptor (beta chain) has a handful of counts. This specimen comes from a study of blood T cell repertoires in COVID-19. Study-level information: Donors in the United States, Italy and Spain gave samples during acute or convalescent COVID-19.

This CDR3 has 14 residues. The germline gives CDR1 GTSNPN, CDR2 SVGIG (reference sequence). V was pared by 4 bases and J by 4 bases, with 16 bases between. Per the original data handling: Estimation of nucleated cell counts relied on the amplification of reference gene primers. Method: immunoSEQ multiplex PCR; TCRdb's copy keeps in-frame clones and lacks some. V, J and clone size reflect that table, while D and trimming were determined from the DNA. The repertoire holds some 110,000 clones, with more than 75% as singletons. This clonotype was obtained from a man aged 35 to 55 with acute or convalescent COVID-19. This chain links TRBV30 with TRBJ1-2, with D maybe TRBD1 (5 bases). Material: peripheral blood. CDR3 region: CAWTSEGTFYGYTF. CDR3 nucleotide sequence: TGTGCCTGGACCAGCGAGGGGACTTTCTATGGCTACACCTTC.